These T cell receptor beta chains were read from a single sample in a study of blood T cells in healthy people across ages. TCRdb re-derived calls from the 5' RACE reads in MiXCR, one entry per CDR3 protein. The table lists about 1.8 million distinct CDR3 sequences, approximately 50% of them singletons, with approximately 2% in the top ten. Sequencing was performed on blood. The origin of the receptors is a woman aged 40-49 years in good health. Both conserved end residues are part of each CDR3. Each record gives: D gene, J gene, clone size, V gene, CDR3 protein, CDR3 DNA. D genes are given only for firm matches. The size of a clone is reported for some rows only, either as once, few or many, or as a class for expanded clones.

TRBD1	TRBJ1-5	-	TRBV7-8	CASSADRAQPQHF	TGTGCCAGCAGCGCGGACAGGGCCCAGCCCCAGCATTTT
-	TRBJ2-3	few	TRBV20-1	CSARNLPGRHEDTQYF	TGCAGTGCTAGAAATCTGCCAGGTCGTCATGAAGATACGCAGTATTTT
-	TRBJ1-6	-	TRBV5-1	CASSRGASDSPLHF	TGCGCCAGCAGTCGGGGGGCATCCGATTCACCCCTCCACTTT
-	TRBJ2-7	-	TRBV7-2	CASGLPRHEQYF	TGTGCCAGCGGTCTCCCGAGGCACGAGCAGTACTTC
-	TRBJ2-3	once	TRBV28	CASSLFSLRDTQYF	TGTGCCAGCAGTTTATTCTCCCTGAGGGATACGCAGTATTTT
-	TRBJ2-4	-	TRBV6-5	CASSQTVVAKNIQYF	TGTGCCAGCAGCCAGACAGTCGTAGCCAAAAACATTCAGTACTTC
TRBD2	TRBJ2-7	-	TRBV7-9	CASSGGDRVYEQYF	TGTGCCAGCAGTGGGGGGGATAGGGTTTACGAGCAGTACTTC
-	TRBJ2-7	-	TRBV7-2	CASSLDGRSRGEQYF	TGTGCCAGCAGCTTGGATGGCAGGTCGAGGGGCGAGCAGTACTTC
TRBD1	TRBJ2-7	-	TRBV24-1	CATSETGDLYNEQYF	TGTGCCACCAGTGAGACAGGGGACCTCTACAATGAGCAGTACTTC
-	TRBJ2-5	-	TRBV20-1	CSAGKQETQYF	TGCAGTGCTGGAAAACAAGAGACCCAGTACTTC
-	TRBJ2-5	few	TRBV20-1	CSVPPTGKETQYF	TGCAGTGTTCCCCCTACCGGGAAAGAGACCCAGTACTTC
-	TRBJ2-4	-	TRBV7-9	CASSLDWGQENIQYF	TGTGCCAGCAGCTTAGATTGGGGGCAAGAGAACATTCAGTACTTC
-	TRBJ1-5	-	TRBV6-2/TRBV6-3	CASSYTQGGNQPQHF	TGTGCCAGCAGTTACACGCAGGGAGGCAATCAGCCCCAGCATTTT
-	TRBJ2-7	few	TRBV4-1	CASSSTYPHEQYF	TGCGCCAGCAGCAGCACTTATCCCCACGAGCAGTACTTC
TRBD1	TRBJ1-1	-	TRBV6-5	CASSQDRGLSTEAFF	TGTGCCAGCAGTCAGGACAGGGGATTGTCCACTGAAGCTTTCTTT
TRBD1	TRBJ2-7	few	TRBV15	CATSPVGTGTYEQYF	TGTGCCACCAGCCCCGTTGGGACAGGGACCTACGAGCAGTACTTC
-	TRBJ2-5	-	TRBV7-2	CASSLDRAPEEIQYF	TGTGCCAGCAGCTTAGACAGGGCCCCAGAAGAGATCCAGTACTTC
TRBD1	TRBJ2-4	few	TRBV7-2	CASKGDRGIIQYF	TGTGCCAGCAAAGGGGACAGGGGTATCATTCAGTACTTC
TRBD1	TRBJ2-5	-	TRBV28	CASSLRGPAGGTQYF	TGTGCCAGCAGCCTAAGGGGGCCCGCTGGGGGGACCCAGTACTTC
TRBD1	TRBJ2-5	-	TRBV28	CASSVGQGVVETQYF	TGTGCCAGCAGTGTGGGACAGGGAGTGGTGGAGACCCAGTACTTC
-	TRBJ2-5	-	TRBV7-2	CASSRTRETQYF	TGTGCCAGCAGCCGGACCCGGGAGACCCAGTACTTC
-	TRBJ1-4	-	TRBV5-1	CASTREEPTNEKLFF	TGCGCCAGCACCCGTGAGGAGCCGACTAATGAAAAACTGTTTTTT
-	TRBJ1-2	few	TRBV7-2	CASSPPGTTYGYTF	TGTGCCAGCAGTCCCCCCGGGACAACCTATGGCTACACCTTC
-	TRBJ1-2	once	TRBV28	CASRNKANYGYTF	TGTGCCAGCAGGAATAAGGCTAACTATGGCTACACCTTC
-	TRBJ2-7	few	TRBV7-2	CASSFDRSSYEQYF	TGTGCCAGCAGCTTTGACAGGAGCTCCTACGAGCAGTACTTC
-	TRBJ2-7	-	TRBV15	CATSRGSIGEQYF	TGTGCCACCAGCAGAGGGTCCATAGGGGAGCAGTACTTC
-	TRBJ2-1	few	TRBV11-2	CASSYRSDASSYNEQFF	TGTGCCAGCAGCTACCGAAGCGACGCGAGCTCCTACAATGAGCAGTTCTTC
-	TRBJ1-2	-	TRBV20-1	CSTRSGAGGGYTF	TGCAGTACTAGATCAGGGGCGGGGGGTGGCTACACCTTC
-	TRBJ1-2	-	TRBV9	CASSVARGANGYTF	TGTGCCAGCAGCGTAGCGCGGGGGGCGAATGGCTACACCTTC
TRBD1	TRBJ2-4	-	TRBV28	CASMDRGLRNIQYF	TGTGCCAGCATGGACAGGGGGCTTAGGAACATTCAGTACTTC
TRBD1	TRBJ1-2	once	TRBV9	CASSVVGDSVVGDGYTF	TGTGCCAGCAGCGTAGTAGGGGACAGCGTCGTCGGGGATGGCTACACCTTC
-	TRBJ2-7	-	TRBV14	CASSQAGVLYEQYF	TGTGCCAGCAGCCAAGCCGGGGTCTTATACGAGCAGTACTTC
-	TRBJ2-1	-	TRBV3-1	CASSPRGGTASSYNEQFF	TGTGCCAGCAGCCCCCGGGGGGGGACAGCAAGCTCCTACAATGAGCAGTTCTTC
-	TRBJ2-4	few	TRBV19	CASRGEPRGNIQYF	TGTGCCAGTAGAGGTGAACCGAGAGGGAACATTCAGTACTTC
-	TRBJ2-5	-	TRBV29-1	CSVAGEFVVETQYF	TGCAGCGTTGCGGGAGAGTTTGTAGTGGAGACCCAGTACTTC
TRBD1	TRBJ2-7	few	TRBV5-1	CASSPGTVILEQYF	TGCGCCAGCAGCCCGGGGACAGTTATCCTCGAGCAGTACTTC
-	TRBJ2-7	-	TRBV20-1	CSAREGLGEQYF	TGCAGTGCTAGAGAGGGCCTGGGAGAGCAGTACTTC
TRBD2	TRBJ2-5	few	TRBV10-3	CAIRGTSGGPGETQYF	TGTGCCATCAGAGGGACTAGCGGGGGGCCGGGGGAGACCCAGTACTTC
TRBD1	TRBJ1-2	-	TRBV7-9	CASSSDYRDRAYGYTF	TGTGCCAGCAGCTCCGATTATAGGGACAGGGCCTATGGCTACACCTTC
TRBD1	TRBJ1-2	once	TRBV7-2	CASSTKGQTYGYTF	TGTGCCAGCAGCACCAAGGGACAGACCTATGGCTACACCTTC
-	TRBJ2-3	few	TRBV5-1	CASSSGLSRVTDTQYF	TGCGCCAGCAGTTCCGGACTGTCCCGGGTCACAGATACGCAGTATTTT
TRBD2	TRBJ2-5	-	TRBV7-2	CASSLVAGGVGQETQYF	TGTGCCAGCAGCTTAGTAGCGGGGGGGGTAGGGCAAGAGACCCAGTACTTC
-	TRBJ2-6	-	TRBV14	CASSKDRGASGANVLTF	TGTGCCAGCAGCAAAGACCGGGGGGCCTCTGGGGCCAACGTCCTGACTTTC
-	TRBJ2-3	few	TRBV12-3/TRBV12-4	CASREERGTDTQYF	TGTGCCAGCAGGGAAGAGAGGGGGACAGATACGCAGTATTTT
-	TRBJ2-1	-	TRBV5-1	CASSSTPSAVSSYNEQFF	TGCGCCAGCAGTTCCACACCAAGCGCGGTTAGCTCCTACAATGAGCAGTTCTTC
-	TRBJ2-4	-	TRBV5-1	CASSFRDQNIQYF	TGCGCCAGCAGCTTCAGGGACCAAAACATTCAGTACTTC
-	TRBJ1-1	few	TRBV20-1	CSARENTEAFF	TGCAGTGCTAGAGAGAACACTGAAGCTTTCTTT
TRBD1	TRBJ2-5	few	TRBV10-3	CAISGSDRGHQETQYF	TGTGCCATCAGTGGCTCGGACAGGGGGCATCAAGAGACCCAGTACTTC
-	TRBJ2-7	-	TRBV15	CATRSLEEYEQYF	TGTGCCACACGGAGCCTCGAGGAATACGAGCAGTACTTC
-	TRBJ2-5	many	TRBV12-3/TRBV12-4	CASSVRNQETQYF	TGTGCCAGCAGTGTACGGAACCAAGAGACCCAGTACTTC
-	TRBJ1-2	once	TRBV6-5	CASSYLEGLDGYTF	TGTGCCAGCAGTTACTTAGAGGGGCTCGATGGCTACACCTTC
-	TRBJ2-3	once	TRBV20-1	CSARPYPPGGRIDTQYF	TGCAGTGCTAGACCCTACCCTCCCGGGGGCCGGATAGATACGCAGTATTTT
-	TRBJ2-5	-	TRBV6-2/TRBV6-3	CASSYGRRAPRETQYF	TGTGCCAGCAGTTACGGGAGGAGGGCTCCGAGGGAGACCCAGTACTTC
-	TRBJ2-5	-	TRBV20-1	CSASGTVGQYF	TGCAGTGCTTCTGGGACGGTAGGGCAGTACTTC
-	TRBJ2-7	few	TRBV20-1	CSARGQGRRSSYEQYF	TGCAGTGCTAGGGGACAAGGCCGGAGGAGCTCCTACGAGCAGTACTTC
-	TRBJ2-3	-	TRBV24-1	CATSGLTSLGTDTQYF	TGTGCCACCAGTGGTCTGACGAGTCTGGGCACAGATACGCAGTATTTT
-	TRBJ1-6	-	TRBV7-9	CASSLEAITGYYNSPLHF	TGTGCCAGCAGCTTAGAAGCTATCACAGGGTACTATAATTCACCCCTCCACTTT
-	TRBJ2-3	-	TRBV20-1	CSARDPTGSVGTDTQYF	TGCAGTGCTAGAGACCCAACAGGGTCCGTTGGCACAGATACGCAGTATTTT